This T cell receptor beta chain was recorded in a study of CD8 T cells in Susac syndrome. The RNA, about 0.5 to 1 ug, was put through reverse transcription using random hexamers. TCRdb reprocessed the immunoSEQ multiplex PCR reads via MiXCR and lists one record per CDR3 protein. The sample includes about 250,000 distinct CDR3 sequences, just over 90% of them seen just once. It was treatment-naive patients with stable or active relapsing-remitting disease who made up the multiple sclerosis controls. CDR1 DFQATT and CDR2 SNEGSKA come from the germline V gene (reference sequence). The CDR3 runs 15 residues. The V and J ends lost 1 base and 3 bases, in that order; junction bases with no gene match: 5.

The rearrangement uses TRBV20-1 and TRBJ2-5, with 10 bases that match TRBD2. The source is a human donor with multiple sclerosis. The sequenced sample consisted of CD4+ T cells from PBMCs. This CDR3 reads CSARASGGAEETQYF. The CDR3 coding sequence is TGCAGTGCTAGAGCCAGCGGGGGGGCTGAAGAGACCCAGTACTTC.